This is a list of T cell receptor beta chains from one sample in a study of tumor-infiltrating lymphocytes in primary liver carcinoma. TCRdb re-called the multiplex PCR reads with MiXCR, one entry per CDR3 protein. The data contain 75,000 to 90,000 distinct CDR3 sequences, about three quarters of them singletons. The sample consisted of liver tumor tissue from sampling region 1. These receptors all stem from a man aged 35-49 years with primary liver carcinoma and hepatitis B virus infection. Both conserved end residues are part of each CDR3. The order of the fields is J gene, V gene, D gene, clone size, CDR3 DNA, CDR3 protein. The D gene is left open where the match is weak. Some rows mark clone size as missing; the rest say once, few, many or name a class of expanded clone.

>TRBJ2-5|TRBV30|TRBD1|NA
TGTGCCCGGTCAATAACAGGGGCAGAGACCCAGAACTTC
CARSITGAETQNF
>TRBJ2-7|TRBV6-1|NA|NA
TGTGCCAGTAGTGCTAGCTGGGGCTACGTGCAGTACTTC
CASSASWGYVQYF
>TRBJ1-2|TRBV30|TRBD1|NA
TGTGCCTGGAGTCCGACAGGGGGTGGCTACATCTTC
CAWSPTGGGYIF
>TRBJ2-3|TRBV14|NA|NA
TGTGCCACCAGCCAGGTGGGATTAGATACGCAGTATTTT
CATSQVGLDTQYF
>TRBJ2-1|TRBV12-3/TRBV12-4|NA|NA
TGTGCCAGCAGTTCCGGATTTATCCCGGAGCAGCCCTTC
CASSSGFIPEQPF
>TRBJ2-7|TRBV18|NA|NA
TGTGCCAGCTCACGGACGATAGGACATGGGCTAATGGCCTACGAGCAGTACTTC
CASSRTIGHGLMAYEQYF
>TRBJ2-7|TRBV6-6|NA|NA
TGTGCCAGCAGCTATCACCGGGAAAGCTCCTACGAGCAGTACTTC
CASSYHRESSYEQYF
>TRBJ1-1|TRBV30|NA|many
TGTGCGGGGGGCAGGATGAACACTGAAGCTTTCTTT
CAGGRMNTEAFF
>TRBJ2-1|TRBV6-5|NA|NA
TGTGCTAGCAGTCCCGTTACCCCAGGACAAGGCTACAATGAGCAGTTCTTC
CASSPVTPGQGYNEQFF
>TRBJ2-1|TRBV6-5|NA|NA
TGCGCCAACAGCCCAATGGCGGGCAACAATGAGCAGTTCTTC
CANSPMAGNNEQFF
>TRBJ1-2|TRBV11-2|TRBD1|NA
TGTGCCAGTAACTACCGGGACAGGAGGACATACTATGGCTACACCTTC
CASNYRDRRTYYGYTF
>TRBJ2-1|TRBV10-3|TRBD1|NA
TGTGTCATCAGAGTCAGACAGGGGGAAGGCGAGCACTTCTTC
CVIRVRQGEGEHFF
>TRBJ2-1|TRBV12-3/TRBV12-4|NA|many
TGTGCCAGCAGTTTCCGGGACGCTACCTACAATGAGCAGTTCTTC
CASSFRDATYNEQFF
>TRBJ2-1|TRBV11-2|TRBD2|once
TGTACCAGCAGCTTAGAGACGGCTAGCGGGAGGGCCAATGAGCAGTTCTTC
CTSSLETASGRANEQFF
>TRBJ2-7|TRBV6-5|NA|NA
TGTGCCAGCAGTTACATAAGAACACGAGGTACCTACGGGCAGTACTTC
CASSYIRTRGTYGQYF
>TRBJ2-7|TRBV30|TRBD2|NA
TGTGCCTGGTGTCTAACTAGCGTGAGGTTCTCCTACGAGCAGTACTTC
CAWCLTSVRFSYEQYF
>TRBJ2-5|TRBV10-3|NA|NA
TGTGCCATCAGTGAGTCATACAATCAAGAGACCCAGTACTTC
CAISESYNQETQYF
>TRBJ2-5|TRBV2|NA|many
TGTGCCAGCAGTGAAACTGAGGGCCTCGGAGAGGCCCAGTACTTC
CASSETEGLGEAQYF
>TRBJ2-7|TRBV5-5|TRBD2|NA
TGTACCGGCAGCTTGGGGTGGGTAGCGGGAACCAACGAGCAGTACTTC
CTGSLGWVAGTNEQYF
>TRBJ2-5|TRBV29-1|TRBD2|NA
TGCAACGTTGGGGGGAGGGCCGCTGAGACCCAATACTTC
CNVGGRAAETQYF
>TRBJ2-3|TRBV4-1|TRBD2|NA
TGCGCCAGTAGTCAGCGGGACACAGATACGCAGTATTTT
CASSQRDTDTQYF
>TRBJ1-4|TRBV28|NA|NA
TGTGCCAGCAGAACGGGGTCGAGGGTGTGTGAAAAACTGCTTTTT
CASRTGSRVCEKLLF
>TRBJ2-7|TRBV28|TRBD1|NA
TGTGCCGGCACCACGCAGGGGGAAGCCTATGAGCAGTACTTC
CAGTTQGEAYEQYF
>TRBJ2-7|TRBV6-1|NA|NA
TGTGCCAGCAGTAGGCAGAGCTCCGAGTCGGGCGAGCAGTACTTC
CASSRQSSESGEQYF
>TRBJ2-7|TRBV29-1|TRBD2|NA
TGCATTGTTGGAGGGACTAGCGGGGGGATCGAGCAGTACTTC
CIVGGTSGGIEQYF
>TRBJ1-4|TRBV6-1|NA|NA
TGTGCCAGGAAGCGGGAGAGGGAAAAACTGTTTTTT
CARKREREKLFF
>TRBJ1-1|TRBV5-1|NA|many
TGCGCCAGCAGCCCTGGGACATCGGGAGGCACTGAAGCTTTCTTT
CASSPGTSGGTEAFF
>TRBJ2-1|TRBV11-1|TRBD2|NA
TGTGCCAGCAGTCTGGGACAAGCGGGAGAAGTTGACAATGTGCGGTTCTTC
CASSLGQAGEVDNVRFF
>TRBJ2-2|TRBV11-2|NA|NA
TGTGCCTGCAGCTTAAATTGGGACATCGGGGAGCTGTTTTTC
CACSLNWDIGELFF
>TRBJ2-2|TRBV29-1|NA|few
TGTAGCGTCAATTCTAGAGGCACCGGGGAGCCGTTTTTT
CSVNSRGTGEPFF
>TRBJ1-5|TRBV7-9|NA|NA
TGTGTCAGCAGCCTAGACCCAGGGAGGCTAGCGGGTCAGCCCCAGCATTTT
CVSSLDPGRLAGQPQHF
>TRBJ2-1|TRBV29-1|NA|NA
TGCAGCGTTGAGCGCCGGGACAAGGGTTATAATGAAGAGTTCTTC
CSVERRDKGYNEEFF
>TRBJ2-3|TRBV11-1|NA|NA
TGTGCCAGCAGCCTCGGTGCTAGCACACAGACAGATACGCAGTATTTT
CASSLGASTQTDTQYF